These 27 T cell receptor beta chains were sequenced from one sample in a study of beta chain features in type 1 diabetes. Study observations and caveats: A moderate, significant TCRB CDR3 shortening appeared in type 1 diabetes across four CD4+ subsets.

The entirety of the isolated RNA underwent reverse transcription, so expressed TCRB transcripts were sequenced. This table comes from immunoSEQ multiplex PCR, and its TCRdb copy is limited to in-frame clones, with some not included. The repertoire holds 200,000 to 300,000 clones, with roughly 13% as singletons. No antigen has been identified for these receptors. Specimen: naive CD4+ T cells from blood. All receptors come from a man under 40 with type 1 diabetes.

This clone was detected only a few times. The chain recombines TRBV18 with TRBJ2-1; 8 bases agree with TRBD1. The CDR3 extends over 16 amino acids. Losses at the gene ends were 3 bases for V and 3 bases for J; bases not matched to a gene: 7. Germline CDR1 is KGHSH and CDR2 is LQKENI. The CDR3 DNA follows: TGTGCCAGCTCACCCATTAGGGGACAGGTCTACAATGAGCAGTTCTTC. It is translated as CASSPIRGQVYNEQFF.

V and J are TRBV2 and TRBJ1-5; 7 bases fit TRBD1. CDR3 length: 17 amino acids. The germline V gene encodes CDR1 SNHLY and CDR2 FYNNEI. J gave up 3 bases and V 1 base, and 9 bases lay outside the gene matches. CDR3 sequence reads: CASSEGGIQGINQPQHF. The DNA of the CDR3 is TGTGCCAGCAGTGAAGGGGGGATACAGGGGATCAATCAGCCCCAGCATTTT.

V is TRBV11-2 and J is TRBJ2-1, with TRBD2 as a possible D gene (5 bases). Looked up from germline, CDR1 is SGHAT and CDR2 is FQNNGV. Between the trimmed V and J ends, which lost 3 bases and 4 bases, there was a span of 22 bases. The CDR3 is 18 amino acids. DNA of the CDR3: TGTGCCAGCAGCTTTAGTGGCATCGGCGGGTACCGGTACAATGAGCAGTTCTTC. This encodes CASSFSGIGGYRYNEQFF.

The chain links TRBV21-1 to TRBJ1-3. TRBV21-1 is tagged as a pseudogene. CDR3 length: 15 amino acids. The CDR3 coding sequence is TGTGCCAGCAGCAAAGGGACGGGGTCGCGGAACACCATATATTTT. It is translated as CASSKGTGSRNTIYF.

This clone was found a few times. The V and J genes are TRBV30 and TRBJ2-1, with 7 positions matching TRBD2. The V segment lost 3 bases and the J segment 3 bases; nucleotides outside the gene matches: 5. This CDR3 is 14 amino acids long. Germline V lookup: CDR1 GTSNPN, CDR2 SVGIG (reference sequence). CDR3 DNA: TGTGCCTGGAGGCCCCCTAGCGGCTACAATGAGCAGTTCTTC. Translation gives CAWRPPSGYNEQFF.

This clone was counted once. J is TRBJ2-2 and V is TRBV30; possibly TRBD1 for D (5 bases). This CDR3 is built from 13 residues. CDR1 is GTSNPN and CDR2 is SVGIG in the germline V gene (reference sequence). V lost 3 bases, J lost 0 bases, and 5 bases lay in between. CDR3 nucleotide sequence: TGTGCCTGGAGGACAGCGAACACCGGGGAGCTGTTTTTT. It codes for CAWRTANTGELFF. Supplemented by reference TRBV30 and TRBJ2-2, the full variable domain reads SQTIHQWPATLVQPVGSPLSLECTVEGTSNPNLYWYRQAAGRGLQLLFYSVGIGQISSEVPQNLSASRPQDRQFILSSKKLLLSDSGFYLCAWRTANTGELFFGEGSRLTVL.

The chain employs TRBV7-6 and TRBJ2-1; D remains ambiguous. Germline CDR1 SGHVS, CDR2 FNYEAQ. The V gene lost 5 bases and the J gene lost 11 bases, with 13 bases spanning the gap. This CDR3 contains 12 residues. The CDR3 reads CASSPAGYQQFF. For the CDR3, the DNA is TGTGCCAGCAGCCCTGCCGGGTATCAGCAGTTCTTC.

This clone turned up a few times. Additional DNA sequences in this sample encode the identical CDR3. This chain links TRBV5-1 with TRBJ2-3; 9 positions agree with TRBD1. Germline V gene data show CDR1 as SGHRS and CDR2 as YFSETQ. With 4 bases clipped from V and 0 bases from J, the junction kept 3 bases outside the gene matches. This CDR3 spans 15 amino acids. The CDR3 region is CASSPGTGSTDTQYF. Here the CDR3 DNA reads TGCGCCAGCAGCCCTGGGACAGGGAGCACAGATACGCAGTATTTT.

This clone was counted once. The chain couples TRBV6-5 to TRBJ1-1, with 9 bases that match TRBD1. V shed 7 bases and J 10 bases; nucleotides not matched to a gene: 10. This CDR3 has 13 residues. Germline V lookup: CDR1 MNHEY, CDR2 SVGAGI. CDR3 nucleotide sequence: TGTGCCAGCATCTCCGGACAGGGGCGCCCAGCTTTCTTT. It encodes CASISGQGRPAFF.

V usage is TRBV29-1 and J usage is TRBJ2-7; weak D call: TRBD1 (5 bases). Germline V gene sequence: CDR1 SQVTM, CDR2 ANQGSEA. The V end was cut by 5 bases, the J end by 2 bases, with 25 bases between. The CDR3 spans 17 residues. CDR3 sequence: CSVPPLAAGLIPYEQYF. The DNA for the CDR3 is TGCAGCGTTCCCCCTCTTGCGGCAGGGCTAATTCCCTACGAGCAGTACTTC.

This sequence joins TRBV2 and TRBJ2-5; D remains ambiguous. The CDR3 consists of 13 residues. V lost 4 bases and J 1 base, leaving 7 bases between the germline ends. CDR1 SNHLY and CDR2 FYNNEI come from the germline V gene. The CDR3 DNA sequence: TGTGCCAGCAGTGGGCCCCTCCAAGAGACCCAGTACTTC. This codes for CASSGPLQETQYF.

The chain joins TRBV6-5 to TRBJ2-5; D gene ambiguous. Germline CDR1 reads MNHEY; CDR2 reads SVGAGI. CDR3 size: 14 residues. V was pared by 2 bases and J by 5 bases, with 12 bases between. CDR3 in DNA: TGTGCCAGCAGTTACGGGCTGCACGGTGAGACCCAGTACTTC. The encoded protein is CASSYGLHGETQYF.

In its sample, this clone was seen a few times. The chain uses TRBV18 and TRBJ2-1; 7 bases agree with TRBD2. CDR1 and CDR2 from the germline V gene are KGHSH and LQKENI. The CDR3 covers 14 residues. V lost 7 bases, J lost 5 bases, and 8 bases stayed unmatched. CDR3 amino acids: CASYGLAANNEQFF. Written as DNA, the CDR3 is TGTGCCAGCTACGGGCTAGCGGCGAACAATGAGCAGTTCTTC.

V usage is TRBV9 and J usage is TRBJ1-6; TRBD1 matches at 8 bases. V lost 4 bases and J lost 10; bases outside the gene matches: 10. The CDR3 consists of 15 residues. Per the germline V gene, CDR1 is SGDLS and CDR2 is YYNGEE. The CDR3 DNA reads as TGTGCCAGCAGCACTCGGGGGACAGGACAATCACCCCTCCACTTT. Its protein product is CASSTRGTGQSPLHF.

As regards this clone: This CDR3 is also generated by other DNA sequences in the sample. The rearrangement links TRBV9 to TRBJ2-1; maybe TRBD2 (5 bases). With 4 bases removed from V and 0 bases from J, the gap between germline ends came to 11 bases. The CDR3 has 15 amino acids. Germline V CDR1 and CDR2: SGDLS, YYNGEE. CDR3 sequence reads: CASSPSGSSYNEQFF. CDR3 sequence (DNA): TGTGCCAGCAGCCCGAGCGGTAGCTCCTACAATGAGCAGTTCTTC.

The chain joins TRBV5-4 to TRBJ2-3, with 9 bases aligning to TRBD2. The CDR3 sequence is 17 residues long. V lost 1 base to trimming and J lost 4 bases; unmatched junction nucleotides: 10. CDR1 and CDR2 (germline): SGHNT, YYREEE (reference sequence). The chain's CDR3 is CASSLNVASGNADTQYF. In DNA form, the CDR3 reads TGTGCCAGCAGCTTGAATGTAGCTAGCGGGAACGCAGATACGCAGTATTTT.

The rearrangement uses TRBV5-1 and TRBJ1-1; 7 nucleotides match TRBD1. Germline CDR1 SGHRS, CDR2 YFSETQ. V lost 0 bases, J lost 4 bases, and 6 bases stayed unmatched. This CDR3 is built from 15 residues. The CDR3 is CASSLEGTGATEAFF. The CDR3 nucleotides are TGCGCCAGCAGCTTGGAGGGCACAGGGGCCACTGAAGCTTTCTTT.

J is TRBJ1-5 and V is TRBV7-8; no definite D call. The CDR3 has 12 residues. CDR1 and CDR2 (germline): SGHVS, FQNEAQ. V gave up 3 bases and J gave up 8 bases, with 8 bases separating them. The CDR3 protein is CASSLGGEPQHF. DNA of the CDR3: TGTGCCAGCAGCTTGGGCGGGGAGCCCCAGCATTTT.

The genes are TRBV7-2 and TRBJ1-2; no definite D call. The V gene's germline CDR1 is SGHTA and CDR2 FQGNSA. The V and J ends lost 5 bases and 3 bases respectively, with 10 bases between them. The CDR3 has 13 amino acids. CDR3 DNA sequence: TGTGCCAGCAGCCGGGCCGGGGACTATGGCTACACCTTC. This translates into CASSRAGDYGYTF.

This clone has just a few counts. The V call is TRBV27, the J call TRBJ1-6; D unclear. Trimming pared 5 bases from V and 7 bases from J, leaving 6 bases between. The germline CDR1 and CDR2 sequences are MNHEY and SMNVEV (reference sequence). The CDR3 is made up of 12 amino acids. The CDR3 spells CASSMRNSPLHF. DNA for the CDR3: TGTGCCAGCAGTATGAGGAATTCACCCCTCCACTTT.

In this sample, this clone turned up a few times. The chain links TRBV18 to TRBJ1-5; TRBD1 aligns across 10 bases. With 3 bases clipped from V and 7 bases from J, the junction kept 6 bases outside the gene matches. The CDR3 length is 15 residues. Germline loops: CDR1 KGHSH, CDR2 LQKENI. The CDR3 region is CASSPGTGERQPQHF. The CDR3 DNA follows: TGTGCCAGCTCACCCGGGACAGGGGAGCGCCAGCCCCAGCATTTT.

This clone has a handful of counts. V gene TRBV5-4 combines with J gene TRBJ2-2, with TRBD1 as a possible D gene (6 bases). The CDR3 loop spans 15 amino acids. The V end lost 4 bases, the J end lost 5 bases, and 15 bases lay between the germline ends. The germline gives CDR1 SGHNT, CDR2 YYREEE (reference sequence). CDR3 sequence (DNA): TGTGCCAGCAGCCGTCTAACAGGGTATACCGGGGAGCTGTTTTTT. Translated, it gives CASSRLTGYTGELFF.

Written as DNA, the CDR3 is TGTGCCAGCTCACCCGGACTAGACAATGAGCAGTTCTTC. Its protein product is CASSPGLDNEQFF. This chain joins TRBV18 and TRBJ2-1, with 7 bases lining up with TRBD2. Trimming removed 3 bases from V and 5 bases from J; junction bases left unmatched: 1. The length of the CDR3 is 13 residues. Germline assignment: CDR1 KGHSH and CDR2 LQKENI.

The chain is built from TRBV10-3 and TRBJ1-2; D may be TRBD1 (6 bases). The CDR3 has 14 residues. The germline V and J ends were trimmed by 5 bases and 4 bases, with 14 bases remaining between them. Germline V lookup: CDR1 ENHRY, CDR2 SYGVKD. The CDR3 region has the DNA TGTGCCATCAGTAGGGCCGGACAGACCTATGGCTACACCTTC. Protein sequence: CAISRAGQTYGYTF.

J is TRBJ2-1 and V is TRBV4-2; 8 bases fit TRBD1. CDR1 and CDR2 (germline): LGHNA, YNFKEQ. Losses at the gene ends were 4 bases for V and 4 bases for J; bases not matched to a gene: 6. The length of the CDR3 is 15 residues. The DNA of the CDR3 is TGTGCCAGCAGCCTCCTTCAGGGGGCGTACAATGAGCAGTTCTTC. Amino acids: CASSLLQGAYNEQFF.

The rearrangement joins TRBV5-4 to TRBJ2-5, with 9 positions matching TRBD1. The V segment lost 4 bases and the J segment 4 bases; nucleotides outside the gene matches: 2. The germline V gene encodes CDR1 SGHNT and CDR2 YYREEE (reference sequence). The CDR3 sequence is 13 residues long. CDR3 in DNA: TGTGCCAGCAGCACGACAGGGGGAGAGACCCAGTACTTC. Its protein is CASSTTGGETQYF.

This clone was counted only a few times. The chain is built from TRBV6-5 and TRBJ1-1, with D perhaps matching TRBD1 (6 bases). V was clipped by 0 bases and J by 0 bases, with 11 bases between them. Germline CDR1 MNHEY, CDR2 SVGAGI. CDR3 size: 16 residues. The CDR3 region is CASSYSRTALNTEAFF. The CDR3 region has the DNA TGTGCCAGCAGTTACTCTCGGACAGCGTTGAACACTGAAGCTTTCTTT.